One and the same sample provided the 8 T cell receptor beta chains below, sequenced in a study of regulatory T cells in long-lasting Graves disease. The time point denotes: newly diagnosed GD, antithyroid drugs for less than 3 months. RNA isolated from PBMCs was used to make the TCR library. To make TCR beta libraries, researchers used iRepertoire HTBI primers and Arm-PCR of CDR3 regions. From the multiplex PCR reads, TCRdb called clonotypes with MiXCR, one entry per CDR3 protein. The sample shows more than 400,000 distinct CDR3 sequences, about a sixth of them seen only once. These data are also associated with another study on T cells in Graves' hyperthyroidism and ophthalmopathy.

The material sequenced was peripheral blood mononuclear cells (PBMCs), taken at new diagnosis, from a patient treated with antithyroid drugs. Receptors were obtained from a woman in her 30s with Graves disease.

In this sample, this clonotype turned up a few times. CDR3 sequence: CAISEGGDSTDTQYF. DNA for the CDR3: TGTGCCATCAGCGAAGGGGGGGATTCCACAGATACGCAGTATTTT. J is TRBJ2-3 and V is TRBV10-3; D is perhaps TRBD2 (7 bases). CDR1 ENHRY and CDR2 SYGVKD come from the germline V gene. V was cut by 6 bases and J by 2 bases, with 15 bases left in between. CDR3 size: 15 residues.

As for this clonotype: This may arise from a read error, as a much more abundant clone is one base away. This chain uses TRBV6-2 or TRBV6-3 with TRBJ2-1; no clear D gene. Between the trimmed V and J ends, which lost 5 bases and 8 bases, there was a span of 16 bases. This CDR3 contains 14 residues. Germline loops: CDR1 MNHEY, CDR2 SVGEGT. CDR3 in DNA: TGTGCCAGCAGTAGATCCCGACTCCCCGATGAGCAGTTCTTC. Translation gives CASSRSRLPDEQFF.

This clonotype has just a few counts. V gene TRBV27 combines with J gene TRBJ2-3; 8 nucleotides agree with TRBD2. Germline CDR1 MNHEY, CDR2 SMNVEV (reference sequence). J gave up 6 bases and V 4 bases, and 6 bases lay outside the gene matches. The CDR3 is 14 amino acids. The chain's CDR3 is CASSYGRGADTQYF. The CDR3 DNA is TGTGCCAGCAGTTACGGGAGGGGTGCGGATACGCAGTATTTT.

This clonotype was observed many times. The CDR3 DNA reads as TGTGCCAGCAGCGCGTCTAGCGGGAGCCCAGATACGCAGTATTTT. Its translation: CASSASSGSPDTQYF. The rearrangement uses TRBV3-1 and TRBJ2-3; 10 nucleotides align to TRBD2. The CDR3 contains 15 residues. Germline CDR1 LGHDT, CDR2 YNNKEL (reference sequence). Losses at the gene ends were 5 bases for V and 4 bases for J; bases not matched to a gene: 6.

At least ten counts were recorded for this clonotype. This sequence joins TRBV11-2 and TRBJ2-5, with no clear D. The CDR3 has 14 residues. V gave up 3 bases and J gave up 5 bases, with 13 bases separating them. Germline lookup yields CDR1 SGHAT and CDR2 FQNNGV. The CDR3 sequence is CASSFRSLGETQYF. The CDR3 DNA reads TGTGCCAGCAGCTTCCGCAGTTTAGGCGAGACCCAGTACTTC.

This clonotype has ten or more counts. This sequence joins TRBV9 and TRBJ2-7; 9 bases fit TRBD1. The ends lost 1 base at V and 1 base at J; junction bases unmatched: 6. CDR1 SGDLS and CDR2 YYNGEE come from the germline V gene. The CDR3 runs 16 residues. The CDR3 loop is CASSVTGGPGSYEQYF. CDR3 bases: TGTGCCAGCAGCGTAACAGGGGGCCCCGGATCCTACGAGCAGTACTTC.

This clonotype occurred many times. This chain connects TRBV6-2 or TRBV6-3 to TRBJ2-7; D gene ambiguous. The CDR3 sequence is 12 residues long. Germline CDR1 and CDR2: MNHEY and SVGEGT. Trimming left V 0 bases short and J 3 bases short, with 3 bases between. The CDR3 protein is CASSYSNYEQYF. The CDR3 DNA reads as TGTGCCAGCAGTTACTCGAACTACGAGCAGTACTTC.

This clonotype was picked up many times. The rearrangement links TRBV10-3 to TRBJ2-7; 11 bases are a match to TRBD2. The CDR3 sequence is 14 residues long. V was clipped by 5 bases and J by 10 bases; unmatched bases: 10. From germline, CDR1 is ENHRY and CDR2 SYGVKD. CDR3 loop: CAISLAGGPLIQYF. The CDR3 DNA sequence: TGTGCCATCAGTCTAGCGGGAGGCCCCCTGATTCAGTACTTC.